The present TCR beta chain was sequenced within a study of shared clonotypes between healthy human individuals. The CDR3 totals 13 residues. Trimming stripped 0 bases from V and 3 bases from J, with 4 bases between. CDR1 is SGHDT, CDR2 YYEEEE, per germline. Libraries were prepared by immunoSEQ multiplex PCR; TCRdb keeps only in-frame clonotypes and omits some of them. This sample has about half a million clones, with about 78% found just once. The sample consisted of PBMCs. The chain links TRBV5-6 to TRBJ1-5; D gene ambiguous. The source of this sequence is a woman aged 40 to 50 in good health. Some clones in this sample may be carry-over from other donors' samples. CDR3 in amino acids: CASSLGFNQPQHF. DNA of the CDR3: TGTGCCAGCAGCTTGGGATTCAATCAGCCCCAGCATTTT.